The 6 T cell receptor beta chains below were found in one sample sequenced in a study of T cells in Graves' hyperthyroidism and ophthalmopathy. Amplification yielded TCR beta CDR3 regions, with RNA transcripts as the source. Initially, a first-round RT-PCR of the TCR CDR3 employed the HTBI primer set. A single record per CDR3 protein comes from TCRdb applying MiXCR to the multiplex PCR reads. This sample has 350,000 to 400,000 distinct CDR3 sequences, with about 15% found just once. Sequences were obtained from blood. These receptors all stem from a woman under 40 with Graves' hyperthyroidism.

This sequence joins TRBV9 and TRBJ2-1, with D unresolved. The CDR3 covers 16 residues. Trimming removed 4 bases at V and 5 bases at J, with 19 bases between. CDR1 is SGDLS, CDR2 YYNGEE, per germline. This chain's CDR3 is CASSPHQVWGNNEQFF. The CDR3 bases are TGTGCCAGCAGCCCCCACCAGGTTTGGGGAAACAATGAGCAGTTCTTC.

The chain has TRBV14 and TRBJ2-2; 7 positions match TRBD1. The V gene end was trimmed by 7 bases and the J gene end by 0 bases; junction bases not matched to a gene: 5. The length of the CDR3 is 15 residues. Germline values: CDR1 SGHDN, CDR2 FVKESK. CDR3 region: CASTRTGANTGELFF. The CDR3 nucleotides are TGTGCCAGCACCCGGACAGGAGCGAACACCGGGGAGCTGTTTTTT.

The chain uses TRBV5-1 and TRBJ1-3, with TRBD1 identical over 8 bases. Germline V gene sequence: CDR1 SGHRS, CDR2 YFSETQ. Losses at the gene ends were 0 bases for V and 0 bases for J; bases not matched to a gene: 2. CDR3 size: 16 residues. CDR3 amino acids: CASSLETGGSGNTIYF. In nucleotides, the CDR3 is TGCGCCAGCAGCTTGGAAACAGGGGGCTCTGGAAACACCATATATTTT.

The J gene is TRBJ2-3, the V gene TRBV5-1; maybe TRBD2 (6 bases). This CDR3 comprises 17 residues. Trimming stripped 2 bases from V and 4 bases from J, with 20 bases between. Germline V gives CDR1 SGHRS, CDR2 YFSETQ. CDR3 sequence reads: CASSFPPGGGSADTQYF. The CDR3 DNA reads as TGCGCCAGCAGCTTCCCCCCTGGGGGAGGAAGCGCAGATACGCAGTATTTT.

Concerning this clonotype: A read error is possible here, since a much larger clone lies one base away. The V call is TRBV2, the J call TRBJ2-7, with D perhaps TRBD2 (5 bases). This CDR3 region has 15 residues. Trimming removed 5 bases at V and 7 bases at J, with 21 bases between. CDR1 and CDR2 (germline): SNHLY, FYNNEI. CDR3 in amino acids: CASSPNLAYSGEQYF. The CDR3 DNA sequence: TGTGCCAGCAGTCCTAACCTAGCTTACTCGGGTGAGCAGTACTTC.

This clonotype was seen more than once but under ten times. A much larger clone lies one base from this, so it may be a read error. The rearrangement links TRBV12-3 or TRBV12-4 to TRBJ2-7, with D possibly being TRBD1 (5 bases). The CDR3 sequence is 12 residues long. In DNA form, the CDR3 reads TGTGCCAGCAGCCCATGGGGCGACGAGCAGTGCTTC. Translated: CASSPWGDEQCF.